This T cell receptor beta chain was retrieved from a study of spatial heterogeneity in lung cancer. This clonotype was recorded many times. Antigen specificity is unknown. Regarding the study as a whole: There were more appearances of ubiquitous expanded tumor TCRs in blood at resection than at follow-up.

TCRdb processed the 5' RACE reads anew with MiXCR; each CDR3 protein has one entry. The sample records tens of thousands of distinct CDR3 sequences, about 11% being singletons. Time point reported: sample taken at primary tumor resection. Without sorting, whole RNA was sequenced from tumor, nontumor lung or frozen PBMC. This CDR3 spans 16 amino acids. Germline CDR1 and CDR2: SGHRS and YFSETQ. V dropped 5 bases and J dropped 1; count of bases not matched to a gene: 8. The material was PBMCs, obtained at surgery. The V call is TRBV5-1, the J call TRBJ2-5, with 10 bases matching TRBD2. The TCR sequence derives from a female donor with early-stage non-small cell lung cancer. Here the CDR3 DNA reads TGCGCCAGCAGTACCACTCTAGCGGGGGCCCAAGAGACCCAGTACTTC. Amino acids: CASSTTLAGAQETQYF.